The source of this T cell receptor (beta chain) is a study of blood T cell repertoires in COVID-19. Across the whole study: COVID-19 samples from acute and convalescent phases originated in the United States, Italy and Spain. The cDNA or gDNA used as material had been derived from T cells, B-cell-depleted T cells, or PBMCs.

Deletions cut 1 base from V and 2 bases from J, with 8 bases between. The CDR3 is made up of 13 amino acids. CDR1 and CDR2 from the germline V gene are SQVTM and ANQGSEA. Assay used: immunoSEQ multiplex PCR; TCRdb lists only in-frame clones, some missing. The sample has 100,000 to 150,000 clones, more than 70% seen once. What was sequenced was peripheral blood. The V gene is TRBV29-1, the J gene TRBJ1-1; D gene uncertain. This TCR was sampled from a woman at least 80 years old with acute or convalescent COVID-19. This CDR3 reads CSVEVQINTEAFF. CDR3 coding DNA: TGCAGCGTTGAAGTTCAAATCAACACTGAAGCTTTCTTT.